The clone carrying this T cell receptor beta chain was seen only a few times. The target antigen is unknown. The split of CD4+ cells yielded CD45RA+ naive and CD45RA-negative memory subsets. Trimming removed 1 base from V and 2 bases from J; junction bases left unmatched: 1. The CDR3 runs 15 residues. Germline V gives CDR1 SEHNR, CDR2 FQNEAQ (reference sequence). The sample originates from a study of shared clonotypes between healthy human individuals. Study results and limitations: The naive CD4 repertoires of a few donors were compared, and approximately 5% of clonotypes were shared. Naive subsets, compared against memory subsets, generally had larger estimated richness values.

Generated by immunoSEQ multiplex PCR, the TCRdb table keeps only in-frame clones and is missing some. The data show about 1 million clones, around 74% seen once. The source is a man aged 18 to 30 in good health. Sequenced material: memory CD4+ T cells sorted from blood. Subset specified: CD45RA-negative fraction. The rearrangement links TRBV7-9 to TRBJ2-3; 9 nucleotides line up with TRBD2. The CDR3, as DNA: TGTGCCAGCAGCTTAGGGACTAGCGCCACAGATACGCAGTATTTT. As protein: CASSLGTSATDTQYF.